The 24 T cell receptor beta chains below all came from one sample that was sequenced in a study of blood T cell repertoires in COVID-19. This table comes from immunoSEQ multiplex PCR, and its TCRdb copy is limited to in-frame clones, with some not included. The repertoire holds some 150,000 clones, with just under 90% as singletons. The sample consisted of peripheral blood. Receptors were obtained from a woman aged 50 to 60 with active or convalescent COVID-19.

The CDR3 bases are TGTGCCAGCAGTGGAGGGGGTGGTGAAAAACTGTTTTTT. As protein: CASSGGGGEKLFF. The V call is TRBV2, the J call TRBJ1-4, with D possibly matching TRBD1 (6 bases). CDR3 length equals 13 residues. Looked up from germline, CDR1 is SNHLY and CDR2 is FYNNEI. V dropped 4 bases and J dropped 7 bases, with 10 bases sitting between them. Together with reference TRBV2 and TRBJ1-4, the CDR3 gives the full variable domain: EPEVTQTPSHQVTQMGQEVILRCVPISNHLYFYWYRQILGQKVEFLVSFYNNEISEKSEIFDDQFSVERPDGSNFTLKIRSTKLEDSAMYFCASSGGGGEKLFFGSGTQLSVL.

This chain links TRBV12-3 or TRBV12-4 with TRBJ1-5, with D maybe TRBD1 (5 bases). This CDR3 is 13 amino acids long. V lost 1 base and J lost 12, with 13 bases in between. Here the CDR3 reads CASSLVGQGHQHF. DNA of the CDR3: TGTGCCAGCAGTTTAGTGGGGCAGGGTCACCAGCATTTT.

The rearrangement joins TRBV6-2 or TRBV6-3 to TRBJ2-7, with TRBD2 identical over 7 bases. V was pared by 3 bases and J by 4 bases, with 6 bases of the junction left unmatched. This CDR3 is 14 amino acids long. The germline CDR1 and CDR2 sequences are MNHEY and SVGEGT. DNA for the CDR3: TGTGCCAGCAGTTATTCAGCGGGAATATACGAGCAGTACTTC. This codes for CASSYSAGIYEQYF.

This chain uses TRBV6-2 or TRBV6-3 with TRBJ2-7, with 8 bases matching TRBD2. Germline CDR1 reads MNHEY; CDR2 reads SVGEGT. J lost 1 base, V lost 5 bases, and 4 bases had no gene match. The CDR3 totals 14 residues. The CDR3 DNA reads as TGTGCCAGCAGTCGAAGCGGGAGTTCCTACGAGCAGTACTTC. Protein: CASSRSGSSYEQYF.

The chain joins TRBV18 to TRBJ1-1, with 8 bases that match TRBD1. Germline CDR1 reads KGHSH; CDR2 reads LQKENI. The V segment lost 4 bases and the J segment 4 bases; nucleotides outside the gene matches: 2. This CDR3 is built from 13 residues. The DNA of the CDR3 is TGTGCCAGCTCACATCAGGGGGCCACTGAAGCTTTCTTT. It translates to CASSHQGATEAFF.

The J gene is TRBJ2-7, the V gene TRBV27; D remains ambiguous. Germline CDR1 reads MNHEY; CDR2 reads SMNVEV (reference sequence). The CDR3 sequence is 14 residues long. V shed 6 bases and J shed 3 bases, with 15 bases lying between them. CDR3 nucleotide sequence: TGTGCCAGCAGATTCCTAGACGGAATCTACGAGCAGTACTTC. Residues: CASRFLDGIYEQYF.

As concerns this clone: This sample includes further DNA sequences coding for the same CDR3. The chain couples TRBV12-3 or TRBV12-4 to TRBJ1-1; possibly TRBD1 for D (5 bases). V lost 2 bases, J lost 1 base, and 5 bases lay in between. The CDR3 runs 13 residues. CDR3 sequence (DNA): TGTGCCAGCAGTTTACAGGGGAACACTGAAGCTTTCTTT. Translation gives CASSLQGNTEAFF.

The V gene is TRBV7-3, the J gene TRBJ1-1; 7 bases agree with TRBD1. The CDR3 is 13 residues long. V lost 5 bases to trimming and J lost 3 bases; unmatched junction nucleotides: 3. CDR1 and CDR2 (germline): SGHTA, FQGTGA. CDR3 nucleotides: TGTGCCAGCAGCCGCGACAGGGACACTGAAGCTTTCTTT. This encodes CASSRDRDTEAFF.

The chain employs TRBV6-2 or TRBV6-3 and TRBJ1-2; 8 nucleotides align to TRBD1. The CDR3 covers 13 residues. CDR1 and CDR2 (germline): MNHEY, SVGEGT. The ends lost 5 bases at V and 6 bases at J; junction bases unmatched: 5. The CDR3 bases are TGTGCCAGCAGTCGGGACAGGATGGATGGCTACACCTTC. Protein product: CASSRDRMDGYTF.

In this sample, this clone turned up a few times. The rearrangement links TRBV6-5 to TRBJ2-7, with D tentatively TRBD1 (6 bases). Trimming left V 6 bases short and J 5 bases short, with 17 bases between. The CDR3 spans 14 residues. CDR1 and CDR2 (germline): MNHEY, SVGAGI. CDR3 residues: CASRRNRVSHEQYF. DNA of the CDR3: TGTGCCAGCAGACGAAACAGGGTTTCCCACGAGCAGTACTTC.

The chain links TRBV7-9 to TRBJ2-7; 7 bases map to TRBD1. The V gene's germline CDR1 is SEHNR and CDR2 FQNEAQ (reference sequence). The ends lost 6 bases at V and 1 base at J; junction bases unmatched: 6. CDR3 length equals 14 residues. The CDR3 DNA sequence: TGTGCCAGCAGTTCAAACAGGGGTTCCTACGAGCAGTACTTC. Encoded protein: CASSSNRGSYEQYF.

The rearrangement uses TRBV6-2 or TRBV6-3 and TRBJ2-5; 10 positions agree with TRBD2. Germline V lookup: CDR1 MNHEY, CDR2 SVGEGT. J lost 5 bases, V lost 3 bases, and 6 bases had no gene match. The CDR3 loop spans 15 amino acids. In DNA form, the CDR3 reads TGTGCCAGCAGTTATCAGCGGGAGGGCGGTGAGACCCAGTACTTC. This sequence encodes CASSYQREGGETQYF.

This clone was counted a few times. The chain joins TRBV6-6 to TRBJ1-4; the D gene is possibly TRBD1 (6 bases). The CDR3 covers 15 residues. Between the trimmed V and J ends, which lost 10 bases and 0 bases, there was a span of 15 bases. Per the germline V gene, CDR1 is MNHNY and CDR2 is SVGAGI (reference sequence). The CDR3 bases are TGTGCCACCCAGGGGCAGATAGCAACTAATGAAAAACTGTTTTTT. Translating gives CATQGQIATNEKLFF.

The CDR3, as DNA: TGTGCCAGCAGGCAACTAGCGGACAACACCGGGGAGCTGTTTTTT. Translating it yields CASRQLADNTGELFF. The chain has TRBV28 and TRBJ2-2; 8 nucleotides agree with TRBD2. The CDR3 runs to 15 residues. Germline V lookup: CDR1 MDHEN, CDR2 SYDVKM. V was pared by 6 bases and J by 2 bases, with 5 bases of the junction left unmatched.

The chain combines TRBV19 with TRBJ1-2, with a possible D match to TRBD1 (5 bases). Germline CDR1 LNHDA, CDR2 SQIVND (reference sequence). V was shortened by 2 bases and J by 7 bases, with 14 bases between the two germline ends. This CDR3 is 14 amino acids long. CDR3 sequence reads: CASSIRYRGGGYTF. CDR3 in DNA: TGTGCCAGTAGTATACGGTATAGGGGAGGTGGCTACACCTTC. Drawing the rest from reference TRBV19 and TRBJ1-2, the complete variable domain is DGGITQSPKYLFRKEGQNVTLSCEQNLNHDAMYWYRQDPGQGLRLIYYSQIVNDFQKGDIAEGYSVSREKKESFPLTVTSAQKNPTAFYLCASSIRYRGGGYTFGSGTRLTVV.

The chain couples TRBV21-1 to TRBJ1-2; the DNA was not compared with TRBD1, the D call given in the table. TRBV21-1 is a documented pseudogene. This CDR3 region has 17 residues. The CDR3 spells CASSKVRNRKRNYGYTF. CDR3 nucleotide sequence: TGTGCCAGCAGCAAAGTAAGGAACAGGAAGAGAAACTATGGCTACACCTTC.

The chain has TRBV4-1 and TRBJ1-1; 8 nucleotides align to TRBD1. Trimming at V came to 1 base and at J to 4 bases, leaving 2 bases not matched to a gene. This CDR3 has 14 amino acids. CDR1 is MGHRA, CDR2 YSYEKL, per germline. CDR3 in DNA: TGCGCCAGCAGCCAAGGAGACAGGGGCACTGAAGCTTTCTTT. Residues: CASSQGDRGTEAFF.

A single count supports this clone. This chain connects TRBV5-1 to TRBJ2-3; D unresolved. With 1 base removed from V and 3 bases from J, the gap between germline ends came to 9 bases. CDR1 SGHRS and CDR2 YFSETQ come from the germline V gene. This CDR3 contains 14 residues. This CDR3 is CASSLSSLTDTQYF. In nucleotides, the CDR3 is TGCGCCAGCAGCTTGTCGTCCTTAACAGATACGCAGTATTTT.

CDR3 sequence (DNA): TGTGCCAGTAGTAACGCACAGGGGGCCTGGTACGAGCAGTACTTC. Its protein product is CASSNAQGAWYEQYF. J is TRBJ2-7 and V is TRBV19, with 9 nucleotides matching TRBD1. The germline V gene has CDR1 LNHDA and CDR2 SQIVND (reference sequence). Trimming removed 4 bases from V and 4 bases from J; junction bases left unmatched: 8. This CDR3 spans 15 amino acids.

The chain carries TRBV7-3 and TRBJ1-6; 7 positions match TRBD1. Per the germline V gene, CDR1 is SGHTA and CDR2 is FQGTGA. The CDR3 runs 14 residues. V was clipped by 3 bases and J by 7 bases; unmatched bases: 3. The CDR3 is CASSLGQSNSPLHF. In nucleotides, the CDR3 is TGTGCCAGCAGCTTGGGACAGTCGAATTCACCCCTCCACTTT.

The chain couples TRBV27 to TRBJ1-5, with TRBD1 matching over 7 bases. Germline V gene sequence: CDR1 MNHEY, CDR2 SMNVEV (reference sequence). CDR3 length equals 16 residues. Trimming at V came to 5 bases and at J to 0 bases, leaving 7 bases not matched to a gene. The CDR3 loop reads CASSRQGRRSNQPQHF. The CDR3 nucleotides read TGTGCCAGCAGTAGACAGGGCCGGCGTAGCAATCAGCCCCAGCATTTT.

This chain links TRBV5-6 with TRBJ1-1; D possibly corresponds to TRBD1 (6 bases). The length of the CDR3 is 17 residues. Germline V gene data show CDR1 as SGHDT and CDR2 as YYEEEE. The V gene lost 4 bases and the J gene lost 0 bases, with 19 bases spanning the gap. The CDR3 nucleotides are TGTGCCAGCAGCCTCAGAACTCGCACAGGGTTGAACACTGAAGCTTTCTTT. Translated, it gives CASSLRTRTGLNTEAFF.

The chain links TRBV7-9 to TRBJ2-1; 7 nucleotides agree with TRBD2. The CDR3 is 17 amino acids. V lost 5 bases and J lost 5; bases outside the gene matches: 15. Germline loops: CDR1 SEHNR, CDR2 FQNEAQ (reference sequence). The CDR3 DNA reads as TGTGCCAGCAGCCCCGTACTGGGGCAGGGAGGGGACAATGAGCAGTTCTTC. Protein: CASSPVLGQGGDNEQFF.

V is TRBV29-1 and J is TRBJ2-1; TRBD2 might be the D (6 bases). The germline V and J ends were trimmed by 1 base and 0 bases, with 13 bases remaining between them. The CDR3 length is 16 residues. The germline V gene encodes CDR1 SQVTM and CDR2 ANQGSEA. The CDR3 DNA reads TGCAGCGTTGAAGCAGGAGGGTCCTCCTCCTACAATGAGCAGTTCTTC. Protein sequence: CSVEAGGSSSYNEQFF.